This entry describes one T cell receptor (beta chain). V lost 4 bases to trimming and J lost 8 bases; unmatched junction nucleotides: 13. Germline V CDR1 and CDR2: ENHRY, SYGVKD. CDR3 size: 15 residues. Here immunoSEQ multiplex PCR was the method, and the copy in TCRdb shows in-frame clones only, minus some. Of 300,000 to 400,000 clones in the sample, about 90% are singletons; the top ten hold approximately 0.99%. The source of the sample is a study of blood T cell repertoires in COVID-19. Study details: T cells, B-cell-depleted T cells, or PBMCs supplied cDNA or gDNA.

The participants were between roughly 18 and 100 years old and came from under 25 US areas. Cohorts were determined from participant-reported clinical history. V gene TRBV10-3 combines with J gene TRBJ1-2, with 7 bases aligning to TRBD1. The TCR sequence derives from a woman in her twenties or thirties who had recovered from COVID-19. Sequencing was done on a sample of PBMCs or T cells enriched from blood (not recorded which). The CDR3 here is CAISVRGDRDRGYTF. The CDR3 coding sequence is TGTGCCATCAGTGTTCGGGGCGACAGGGACCGGGGCTACACCTTC.